This T cell receptor (beta chain) was sequenced during a study of Ad26.COV2.S vaccination and SARS-CoV-2 variants. Across the study: As a participant in COV1001, the donor was in the Ad26.COV2.S trial arm. Recipients of Ad26.COV2.S got it intramuscularly, once or twice 56 days apart.

Treatment indicated: approximately 18 received Ad26.COV2.S at low or high dose, single or two shots; several received placebo; per-sample allocation not given. Repertoires come from day 63 after the first vaccine or placebo injection. Notes on this clone: Antigen: not known.

Trimming took 1 base from V and 7 from J; bases not matched to a gene: 8. Germline V gene data show CDR1 as KGHSH and CDR2 as LQKENI. This CDR3 contains 17 residues. Study-level results: Placebo recipients and vaccine recipients were similar in non-spike TCR breadth. Quantification of TCR breadth and depth may have yielded underestimates of total T cell responses.

The assay was immunoSEQ multiplex PCR, and TCRdb's table has in-frame clones only and misses some. The sample includes some 410,000 clones, over 80% of them seen just once. V gene TRBV18 combines with J gene TRBJ2-1, with 12 bases aligning to TRBD2. Sequencing was performed on peripheral blood, taken in a trial of Ad26.COV2.S vaccine versus placebo. The TCR originated in a person aged 18-65 years who received the Ad26.COV2.S COVID-19 vaccine or a placebo. The CDR3 region has the DNA TGTGCCAGCTCACCACTCGCTAGCGGGGGGGCGTTGAATGAGCAGTTCTTC. This sequence encodes CASSPLASGGALNEQFF.